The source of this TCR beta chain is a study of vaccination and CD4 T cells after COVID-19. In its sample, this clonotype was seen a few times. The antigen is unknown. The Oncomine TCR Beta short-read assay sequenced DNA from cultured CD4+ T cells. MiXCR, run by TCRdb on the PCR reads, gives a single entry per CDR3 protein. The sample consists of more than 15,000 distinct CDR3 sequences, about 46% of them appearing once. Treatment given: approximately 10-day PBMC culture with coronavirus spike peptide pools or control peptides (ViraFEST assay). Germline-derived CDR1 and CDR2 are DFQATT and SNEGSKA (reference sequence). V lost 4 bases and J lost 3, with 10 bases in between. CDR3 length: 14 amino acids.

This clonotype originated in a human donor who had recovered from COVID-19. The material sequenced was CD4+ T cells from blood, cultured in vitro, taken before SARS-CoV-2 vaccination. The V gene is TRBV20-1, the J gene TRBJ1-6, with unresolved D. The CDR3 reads CSATGRYYNSPLHF. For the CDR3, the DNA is TGCAGTGCTACCGGACGGTACTATAATTCACCCCTCCACTTT.